Listed below are T cell receptor beta chains from one sample, sequenced in a study of tumor and adjacent non-tumor tissue in lung cancer. From the multiplex PCR reads, TCRdb called clonotypes with MiXCR, one entry per CDR3 protein. Altogether some 97,000 distinct CDR3 sequences are present, roughly 60% being singletons, with the ten largest covering about 19%. Sequencing was performed on distant non-tumor lung tissue. All receptors come from a man aged 25-45 years with non-small cell lung cancer. Each CDR3 is given with its conserved first and last residue. The D gene is left open where the match is weak. A clone size is listed for some rows: how often the clone was seen (once, few, many), or a class if it is expanded.

D: TRBD2
J: TRBJ2-1
V: TRBV6-2/TRBV6-3
size: NA
CDR3: CASIPGLPGSYEQFF
DNA: TGTGCCAGCATTCCGGGACTACCGGGTTCTTACGAGCAGTTCTTC

D: TRBD2
J: TRBJ2-5
V: TRBV11-2
size: NA
CDR3: CASSRTSGGRESQYF
DNA: TGTGCCAGTAGCAGAACTAGCGGGGGCAGAGAGAGCCAGTACTTC

D: NA
J: TRBJ2-5
V: TRBV11-2
size: medium-sized
CDR3: CASSSSGETQYF
DNA: TGTGCCAGCAGCTCGTCGGGAGAGACCCAGTACTTC

D: NA
J: TRBJ1-1
V: TRBV12-3/TRBV12-4
size: many
CDR3: CASSQGTNTEAFF
DNA: TGTGCCAGCAGTCAGGGGACAAACACTGAAGCTTTCTTT

D: NA
J: TRBJ1-1
V: TRBV4-1
size: NA
CDR3: CASSQDVGGDTGAFF
DNA: TGCGCCAGCAGCCAAGATGTCGGGGGGGACACCGGAGCTTTCTTT

D: NA
J: TRBJ2-1
V: TRBV4-2
size: NA
CDR3: CASSRGQGPYNEQFF
DNA: TGTGCCAGCAGCCGAGGACAAGGACCCTACAATGAGCAGTTCTTC

D: NA
J: TRBJ2-7
V: TRBV10-3
size: NA
CDR3: CTISVGRGDKQYF
DNA: TGTACCATCAGTGTCGGGCGCGGGGACAAGCAGTACTTC

D: TRBD2
J: TRBJ2-5
V: TRBV14
size: NA
CDR3: CASSQDKAGVETQYF
DNA: TGTGCCAGCAGCCAAGATAAAGCGGGAGTGGAGACCCAGTACTTC

D: TRBD2
J: TRBJ2-7
V: TRBV20-1
size: NA
CDR3: CSVEMTSGGSSYEQYF
DNA: TGTAGTGTTGAAATGACTAGCGGGGGGAGCTCCTACGAGCAGTACTTC

D: TRBD2
J: TRBJ2-7
V: TRBV20-1
size: NA
CDR3: CSALSGVPYEQLF
DNA: TGCAGTGCCCTTAGCGGGGTCCCCTACGAGCAGCTCTTC

D: NA
J: TRBJ2-2
V: TRBV11-3
size: NA
CDR3: CASSLKGFTGELLF
DNA: TGTGCCAGCAGCTTGAAGGGTTTCACCGGGGAGCTGTTGTTT

D: NA
J: TRBJ2-2
V: TRBV11-3
size: NA
CDR3: CASSLMTANTGELFF
DNA: TGTGCCAGCAGCTTAATGACGGCGAACACCGGGGAGCTGTTTTTT

D: TRBD2
J: TRBJ2-3
V: TRBV7-3
size: once
CDR3: CASSSYPSGRAGDTQYF
DNA: TGTGCCAGCAGCTCATACCCCAGCGGGAGGGCCGGAGATACGCAGTATTTT

D: NA
J: TRBJ2-2
V: TRBV11-2
size: once
CDR3: CVSSYGTNTGGLFF
DNA: TGTGTCAGCAGCTATGGAACCAACACTGGGGGGCTGTTTTTT

D: NA
J: TRBJ2-1
V: TRBV7-8
size: NA
CDR3: CASSLVWNSNEQFF
DNA: TGTGCCAGCAGCTTAGTATGGAACAGCAATGAGCAGTTCTTC

D: NA
J: TRBJ2-3
V: TRBV20-1
size: many
CDR3: CSARDLGADTQYF
DNA: TGCAGTGCTAGAGATCTGGGTGCAGATACGCAGTATTTT

D: NA
J: TRBJ2-7
V: TRBV20-1
size: NA
CDR3: CSVLQSPYEQYF
DNA: TGCAGTGTTCTACAGTCTCCCTACGAGCAGTACTTC

D: TRBD1
J: TRBJ2-5
V: TRBV5-6
size: NA
CDR3: CASNLGQRPETQYF
DNA: TGTGCCAGCAACCTGGGACAGCGTCCCGAGACCCAGTACTTC

D: NA
J: TRBJ1-1
V: TRBV11-3
size: NA
CDR3: CARSSGRGTAEAFF
DNA: TGCGCCAGAAGCTCCGGTCGGGGTACCGCTGAAGCTTTCTTT

D: TRBD1
J: TRBJ2-7
V: TRBV11-1
size: NA
CDR3: CANSLRQGINEQYF
DNA: TGTGCCAACAGCTTACGACAGGGGATCAACGAGCAGTACTTC